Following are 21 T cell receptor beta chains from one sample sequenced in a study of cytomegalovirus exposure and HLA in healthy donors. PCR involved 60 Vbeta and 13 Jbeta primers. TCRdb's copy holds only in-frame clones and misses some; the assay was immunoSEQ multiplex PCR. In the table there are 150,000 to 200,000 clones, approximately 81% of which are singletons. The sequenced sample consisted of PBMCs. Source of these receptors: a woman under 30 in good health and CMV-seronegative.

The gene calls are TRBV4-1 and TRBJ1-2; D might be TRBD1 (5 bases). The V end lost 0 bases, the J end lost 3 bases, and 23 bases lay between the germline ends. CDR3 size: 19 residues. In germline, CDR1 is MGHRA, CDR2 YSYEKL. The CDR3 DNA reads TGCGCCAGCAGCCAAGATAGGATCACTGGGGGGGTAGGCCACTATGGCTACACCTTC. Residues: CASSQDRITGGVGHYGYTF.

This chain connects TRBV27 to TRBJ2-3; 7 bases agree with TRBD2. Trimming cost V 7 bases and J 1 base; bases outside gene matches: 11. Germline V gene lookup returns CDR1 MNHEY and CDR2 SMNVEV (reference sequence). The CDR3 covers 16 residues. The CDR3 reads CASTKYRDYGTDTQYF. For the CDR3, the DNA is TGTGCCAGCACCAAGTACCGGGACTACGGCACAGATACGCAGTATTTT.

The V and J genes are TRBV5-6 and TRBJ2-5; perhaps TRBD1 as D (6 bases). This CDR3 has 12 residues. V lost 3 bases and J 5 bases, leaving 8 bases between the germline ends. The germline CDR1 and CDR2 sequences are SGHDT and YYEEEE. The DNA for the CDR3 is TGTGCCAGCAGCTGGGACATGGAGACCCAGTACTTC. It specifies CASSWDMETQYF.

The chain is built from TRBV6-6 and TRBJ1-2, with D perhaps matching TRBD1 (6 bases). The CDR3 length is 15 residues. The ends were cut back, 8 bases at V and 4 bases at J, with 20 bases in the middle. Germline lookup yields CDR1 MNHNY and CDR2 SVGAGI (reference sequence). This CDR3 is CASQDQGIGGYGYTF. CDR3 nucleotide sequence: TGTGCCAGCCAAGACCAGGGGATTGGGGGCTATGGCTACACCTTC.

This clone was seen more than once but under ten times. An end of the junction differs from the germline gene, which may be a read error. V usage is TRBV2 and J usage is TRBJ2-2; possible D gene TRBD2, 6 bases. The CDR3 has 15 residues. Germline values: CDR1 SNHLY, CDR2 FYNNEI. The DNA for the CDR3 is TGTGCCAGCAGTGTGGGTCTAGCGAAGACCGGGGAGCTGTTTTTT. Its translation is CASSVGLAKTGELFF. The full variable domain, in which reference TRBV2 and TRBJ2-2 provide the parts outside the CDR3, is EPEVTQTPSHQVTQMGQEVILRCVPISNHLYFYWYRQILGQKVEFLVSFYNNEISEKSEIFDDQFSVERPDGSNFTLKIRSTKLEDSAMYFCASSVGLAKTGELFFGEGSRLTVL.

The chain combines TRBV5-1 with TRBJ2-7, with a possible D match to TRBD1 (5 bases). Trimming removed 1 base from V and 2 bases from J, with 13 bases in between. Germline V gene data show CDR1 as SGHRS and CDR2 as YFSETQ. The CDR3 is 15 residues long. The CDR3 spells CASSLRVTGTYEQYF. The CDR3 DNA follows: TGCGCCAGCAGCTTGCGGGTTACAGGCACCTACGAGCAGTACTTC.

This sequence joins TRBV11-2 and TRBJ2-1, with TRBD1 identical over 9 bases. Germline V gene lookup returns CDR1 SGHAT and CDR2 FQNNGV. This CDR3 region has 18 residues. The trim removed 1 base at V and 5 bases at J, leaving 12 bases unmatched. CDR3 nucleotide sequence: TGTGCCAGCAGCTTAGCCTGGGGAGAGGACAGGGGTAACAATGAGCAGTTCTTC. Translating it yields CASSLAWGEDRGNNEQFF.

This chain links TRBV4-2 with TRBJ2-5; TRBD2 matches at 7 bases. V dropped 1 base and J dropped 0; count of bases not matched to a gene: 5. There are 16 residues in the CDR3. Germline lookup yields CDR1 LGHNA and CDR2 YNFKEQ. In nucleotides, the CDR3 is TGTGCCAGCAGCCAAGGGGCGGGGGTCTACCAAGAGACCCAGTACTTC. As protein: CASSQGAGVYQETQYF.

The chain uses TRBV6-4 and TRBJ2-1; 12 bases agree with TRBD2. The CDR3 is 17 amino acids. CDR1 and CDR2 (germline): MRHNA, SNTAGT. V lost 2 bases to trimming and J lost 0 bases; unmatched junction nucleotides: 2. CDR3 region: CASSDPTSGSSYNEQFF. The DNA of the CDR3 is TGTGCCAGCAGTGACCCGACTAGCGGGAGCTCCTACAATGAGCAGTTCTTC.

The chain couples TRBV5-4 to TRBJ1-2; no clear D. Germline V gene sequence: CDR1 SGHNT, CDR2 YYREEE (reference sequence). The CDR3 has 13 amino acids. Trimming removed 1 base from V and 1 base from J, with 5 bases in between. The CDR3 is CASSLISNYGYTF. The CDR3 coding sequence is TGTGCCAGCAGCTTGATCAGTAACTATGGCTACACCTTC.

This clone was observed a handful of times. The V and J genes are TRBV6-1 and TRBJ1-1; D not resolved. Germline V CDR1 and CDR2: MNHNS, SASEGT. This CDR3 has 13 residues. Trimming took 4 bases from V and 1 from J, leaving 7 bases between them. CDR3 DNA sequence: TGTGCCAGCAGTGTGAGGGCGAACACTGAAGCTTTCTTT. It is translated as CASSVRANTEAFF.

The chain's CDR3 is CASSQADRANYGYTF. CDR3 nucleotide sequence: TGTGCCAGCAGCCAAGCGGACAGGGCTAACTATGGCTACACCTTC. The chain links TRBV4-2 to TRBJ1-2; 8 nucleotides line up with TRBD1. Unmatched junction bases numbered 1, after V lost 1 base and J lost 0 bases. The CDR3 consists of 15 residues. The germline V gene has CDR1 LGHNA and CDR2 YNFKEQ.

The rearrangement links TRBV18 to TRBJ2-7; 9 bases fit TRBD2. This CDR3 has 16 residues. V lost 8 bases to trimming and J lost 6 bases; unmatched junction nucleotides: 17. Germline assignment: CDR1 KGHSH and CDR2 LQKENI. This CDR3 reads CASPSQGSGSFSEQYF. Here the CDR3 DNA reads TGTGCCAGCCCATCGCAAGGTAGCGGGAGTTTCAGCGAGCAGTACTTC.

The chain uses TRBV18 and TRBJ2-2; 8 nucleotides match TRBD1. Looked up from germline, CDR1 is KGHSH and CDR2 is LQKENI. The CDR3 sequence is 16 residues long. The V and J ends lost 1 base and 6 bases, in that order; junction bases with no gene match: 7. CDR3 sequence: CASSPRTGRHAGELFF. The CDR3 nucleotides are TGTGCCAGCTCACCACGGACAGGGAGGCACGCCGGGGAGCTGTTTTTT. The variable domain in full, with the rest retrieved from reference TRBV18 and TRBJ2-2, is NAGVMQNPRHLVRRRGQEARLRCSPMKGHSHVYWYRQLPEEGLKFMVYLQKENIIDESGMPKERFSAEFPKEGPSILRIQQVVRGDSAAYFCASSPRTGRHAGELFFGEGSRLTVL.

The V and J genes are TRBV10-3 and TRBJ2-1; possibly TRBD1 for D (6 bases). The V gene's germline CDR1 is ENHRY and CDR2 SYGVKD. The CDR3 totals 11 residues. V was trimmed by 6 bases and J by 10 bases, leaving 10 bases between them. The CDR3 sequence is CAISLGTEQFF. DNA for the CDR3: TGTGCCATCAGCCTAGGGACAGAGCAGTTCTTC.

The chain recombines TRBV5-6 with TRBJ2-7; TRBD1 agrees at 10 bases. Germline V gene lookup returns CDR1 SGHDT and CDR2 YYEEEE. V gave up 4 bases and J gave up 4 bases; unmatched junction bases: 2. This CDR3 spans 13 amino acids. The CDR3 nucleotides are TGTGCCAGCAGCAGGGACAGGGGTTACGAGCAGTACTTC. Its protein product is CASSRDRGYEQYF. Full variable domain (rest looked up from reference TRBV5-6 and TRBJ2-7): DAGVTQSPTHLIKTRGQQVTLRCSPKSGHDTVSWYQQALGQGPQFIFQYYEEEERQRGNFPDRFSGHQFPNYSSELNVNALLLGDSALYLCASSRDRGYEQYFGPGTRLTVT.

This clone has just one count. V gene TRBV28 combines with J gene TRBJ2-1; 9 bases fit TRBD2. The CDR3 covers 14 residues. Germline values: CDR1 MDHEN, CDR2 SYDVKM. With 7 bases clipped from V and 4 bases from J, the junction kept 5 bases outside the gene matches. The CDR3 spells CASISLAGYNEQFF. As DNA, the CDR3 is TGTGCCAGCATAAGTCTAGCGGGGTACAATGAGCAGTTCTTC.

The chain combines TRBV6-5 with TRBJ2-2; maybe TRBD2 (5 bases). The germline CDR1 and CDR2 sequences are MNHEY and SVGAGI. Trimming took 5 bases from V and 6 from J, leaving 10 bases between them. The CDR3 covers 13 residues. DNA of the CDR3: TGTGCCAGCAGTCGTAGCGAGGCCGGGGAGCTGTTTTTT. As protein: CASSRSEAGELFF.

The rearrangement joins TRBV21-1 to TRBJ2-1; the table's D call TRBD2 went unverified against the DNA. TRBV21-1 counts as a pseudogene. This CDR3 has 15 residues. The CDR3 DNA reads TGTGCCAGCAGCAAAAGACTCCCCCCCTACAATGAGCAGTTCTTC. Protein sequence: CASSKRLPPYNEQFF.

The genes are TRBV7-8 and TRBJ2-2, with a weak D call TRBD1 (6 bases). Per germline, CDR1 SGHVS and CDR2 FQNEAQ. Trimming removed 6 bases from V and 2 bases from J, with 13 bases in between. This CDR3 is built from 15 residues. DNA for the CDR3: TGTGCCAGCAGTTCCGGGACACAAAACACCGGGGAGCTGTTTTTT. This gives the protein CASSSGTQNTGELFF.

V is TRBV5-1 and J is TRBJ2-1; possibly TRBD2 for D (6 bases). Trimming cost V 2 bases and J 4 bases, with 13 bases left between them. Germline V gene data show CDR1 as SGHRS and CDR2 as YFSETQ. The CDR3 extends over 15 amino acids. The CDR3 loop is CASSFRAGMYNEQFF. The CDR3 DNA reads TGCGCCAGCAGCTTCCGAGCGGGTATGTACAATGAGCAGTTCTTC.